This is a list of T cell receptor beta chains from one sample in a study of cytomegalovirus exposure and HLA in healthy donors. The repertoire was sequenced with immunoSEQ multiplex PCR; TCRdb's copy has only in-frame clones and lacks some. The repertoire includes 150,000 to 250,000 clones, 75% to 85% of them detected once, and over 2% sits in the top ten. The material sequenced was PBMCs. The receptor source for this set is a woman in her forties or fifties in good health and CMV-seronegative. CDR3s include the opening cysteine and the closing phenylalanine or tryptophan. The D gene is left open where the match is weak. Some rows mark clone size as missing; the rest say once, few, many or name a class of expanded clone.

j_gene: TRBJ1-3; d_gene: NA; abundance: NA; v_gene: TRBV7-6; CDR3nt: TGTGCCAGCAGCTTAGGGACTTCTGCTAGCTCTGGAAACACCATATATTTT; CDR3aa: CASSLGTSASSGNTIYF
j_gene: TRBJ2-1; d_gene: NA; abundance: NA; v_gene: TRBV6-5; CDR3nt: TGTGCCAGCAGTTACTCGGGGGCGCAGTTCTTC; CDR3aa: CASSYSGAQFF
j_gene: TRBJ2-2; d_gene: TRBD2; abundance: NA; v_gene: TRBV5-1; CDR3nt: TGCGCCAGCAAACTTGCAGCGGGAGCGGGGACCGGGGAGCTGTTTTTT; CDR3aa: CASKLAAGAGTGELFF
j_gene: TRBJ2-7; d_gene: TRBD1; abundance: NA; v_gene: TRBV5-6; CDR3nt: TGTGCCAGCAGCTTGGGGGCAGGGGGCGCCGAGCAGTACTTC; CDR3aa: CASSLGAGGAEQYF
j_gene: TRBJ2-3; d_gene: NA; abundance: NA; v_gene: TRBV27; CDR3nt: TGTGCCAGCAGTGACCCGCAGGTGGATACGCAGTATTTT; CDR3aa: CASSDPQVDTQYF
j_gene: TRBJ2-2; d_gene: TRBD2; abundance: NA; v_gene: TRBV5-4; CDR3nt: TGTGCCAGCAGCTTGGTGGGGACTAGCGTCGCCTACACCGGGGAGCTGTTTTTT; CDR3aa: CASSLVGTSVAYTGELFF
j_gene: TRBJ2-7; d_gene: NA; abundance: few; v_gene: TRBV7-2; CDR3nt: TGTGCCAGCAGCTTAGGGCAGGGGATGTCCTACGAGCAGTACTTC; CDR3aa: CASSLGQGMSYEQYF
j_gene: TRBJ2-7; d_gene: TRBD2; abundance: NA; v_gene: TRBV5-6; CDR3nt: TGTGCCAGCAGCTTAGCCGGGACTAGCGGATTCTACGAGCAGTACTTC; CDR3aa: CASSLAGTSGFYEQYF
j_gene: TRBJ1-2; d_gene: NA; abundance: NA; v_gene: TRBV14; CDR3nt: TGTGCCAGCAGCCTTATCACCCTATATGGCTACACCTTC; CDR3aa: CASSLITLYGYTF
j_gene: TRBJ2-3; d_gene: TRBD2; abundance: NA; v_gene: TRBV18; CDR3nt: TGTGCCAGCTCACCACCGGGACTAGCGGGACGGGCAGATACGCAGTATTTT; CDR3aa: CASSPPGLAGRADTQYF
j_gene: TRBJ1-4; d_gene: NA; abundance: NA; v_gene: TRBV25-1; CDR3nt: TGTGCCAGCAGTCCAACAGGGCCCTTTAATGAAAAACTGTTTTTT; CDR3aa: CASSPTGPFNEKLFF
j_gene: TRBJ1-1; d_gene: NA; abundance: NA; v_gene: TRBV27; CDR3nt: TGTGCCAGCAGTTTAGCAGGGACACTTAGGAACACTGAAGCTTTCTTT; CDR3aa: CASSLAGTLRNTEAFF
j_gene: TRBJ2-7; d_gene: NA; abundance: NA; v_gene: TRBV19; CDR3nt: TGTGCCAGTAGTACCCACAGGTACGAGCAGTACTTC; CDR3aa: CASSTHRYEQYF
j_gene: TRBJ1-2; d_gene: NA; abundance: NA; v_gene: TRBV7-2; CDR3nt: TGTGCCAGCAGTGGGGGCGGAGCTAACTATGGCTACACCTTC; CDR3aa: CASSGGGANYGYTF
j_gene: TRBJ2-1; d_gene: TRBD2; abundance: NA; v_gene: TRBV7-9; CDR3nt: TGTGCCAGCAGCTCTAGGACTAGCGGGAGGGCGAGCTCCTACAATGAGCAGTTCTTC; CDR3aa: CASSSRTSGRASSYNEQFF
j_gene: TRBJ2-3; d_gene: TRBD2; abundance: NA; v_gene: TRBV28; CDR3nt: TGTGCCAGCAGCCCGAGGCGGGAGGGGGATACGCAGTATTTT; CDR3aa: CASSPRREGDTQYF
j_gene: TRBJ1-5; d_gene: NA; abundance: NA; v_gene: TRBV6-1; CDR3nt: TGTGCCAGCAGTGTTGGGGGGGTAAGCAATCAGCCCCAGCATTTT; CDR3aa: CASSVGGVSNQPQHF
j_gene: TRBJ2-3; d_gene: NA; abundance: NA; v_gene: TRBV28; CDR3nt: TGTGCATACTCTCCGGGGGGCCCTAGCACAGATACGCAGTATTTT; CDR3aa: CAYSPGGPSTDTQYF
j_gene: TRBJ2-5; d_gene: TRBD2; abundance: NA; v_gene: TRBV7-9; CDR3nt: TGTGCCAGCAGCTTGGGAGCGGGACTAAAACAAGAGACCCAGTACTTC; CDR3aa: CASSLGAGLKQETQYF
j_gene: TRBJ2-7; d_gene: TRBD1; abundance: NA; v_gene: TRBV6-6; CDR3nt: TGTGCCAGCGCCGAGGGGACAGCTGGGCTCTACGAGCAGTACTTC; CDR3aa: CASAEGTAGLYEQYF
j_gene: TRBJ2-1; d_gene: NA; abundance: NA; v_gene: TRBV4-2; CDR3nt: TGTGCCAGCAGCCAAGATACGGGAAGCTACAATGAGCAGTTCTTC; CDR3aa: CASSQDTGSYNEQFF
j_gene: TRBJ2-7; d_gene: NA; abundance: NA; v_gene: TRBV6-1; CDR3nt: TGTGCCAGCAGAGGACTCAGCTCCTACGAGCAGTACTTC; CDR3aa: CASRGLSSYEQYF